A single sample gave rise to the 25 T cell receptor beta chains below, sequenced in a study of T-cell memory formation after mild COVID-19. TCRdb used MiXCR to reprocess the 5' RACE reads, holding one entry per CDR3 protein. Of tens of thousands of distinct CDR3 sequences in the sample, about 13% were seen once. The material sequenced was PBMCs or a T cell subset sorted from them (not recorded which). These receptors all come from an adult woman who had mild COVID-19 (a few samples of this study predate the infection). Cell type and time point are not known.

The J gene is TRBJ2-3, the V gene TRBV15; perhaps D is TRBD1 or TRBD2 (6 bases each). The length of the CDR3 is 15 residues. Germline V gene sequence: CDR1 LNHNV, CDR2 YYDKDF (reference sequence). Trimming stripped 5 bases from V and 2 bases from J, with 14 bases between. The CDR3 DNA reads TGTGCCACCAGCCCCGGTAGGGGGGCCACAGATACGCAGTATTTT. It codes for CATSPGRGATDTQYF.

This clonotype was counted a few times. The chain employs TRBV5-5 and TRBJ2-7; 10 positions match TRBD2. With 3 bases clipped from V and 1 base from J, the junction kept 7 bases outside the gene matches. The germline gives CDR1 SGHKS, CDR2 YYEKEE (reference sequence). The CDR3 is 16 residues long. CDR3 protein: CASSSIAGGRSYEQYF. The DNA of the CDR3 is TGTGCCAGCAGCTCAATAGCGGGGGGCCGTTCCTACGAGCAGTACTTC.

The chain is built from TRBV12-3 or TRBV12-4 and TRBJ2-7; D may be TRBD1 (5 bases). V was cut by 3 bases and J by 4 bases, with 10 bases left in between. The CDR3 extends over 13 amino acids. The CDR3 here is CASSFDSQYEQYF. CDR3 nucleotide sequence: TGTGCCAGCAGTTTTGACAGCCAGTACGAGCAGTACTTC.

The rearrangement links TRBV15 to TRBJ2-3; a possible D gene is TRBD2 (6 bases). Germline V CDR1 and CDR2: LNHNV, YYDKDF (reference sequence). The CDR3 runs to 16 residues. V was clipped by 0 bases and J by 5 bases, with 15 bases between them. Written as DNA, the CDR3 is TGTGCCACCAGCAGAGATTGGGCCGGAGGGTTAGATACGCAGTATTTT. As protein: CATSRDWAGGLDTQYF.

J is TRBJ1-4 and V is TRBV9; TRBD1 matches at 7 bases. V lost 3 bases to trimming and J lost 10 bases; unmatched junction nucleotides: 3. Germline V CDR1 and CDR2: SGDLS, YYNGEE. This CDR3 comprises 12 residues. The CDR3 protein is CASSARGGKLFF. CDR3 sequence (DNA): TGTGCCAGCAGCGCCAGGGGGGGAAAACTGTTTTTT.

This clonotype was observed a handful of times. The chain employs TRBV12-3 or TRBV12-4 and TRBJ1-2; 9 bases map to TRBD1. J lost 4 bases, V lost 4 bases, and 10 bases had no gene match. CDR3 length equals 16 residues. The CDR3 here is CASSSSGTGMSYGYTF. The DNA for the CDR3 is TGTGCCAGCAGTTCTTCCGGGACAGGGATGAGCTATGGCTACACCTTC.

This chain connects TRBV7-9 to TRBJ1-4, with 10 bases identical to TRBD1. V gave up 3 bases and J gave up 7 bases; unmatched junction bases: 2. This CDR3 contains 14 residues. Germline CDR1 is SEHNR and CDR2 is FQNEAQ (reference sequence). The CDR3, as DNA: TGTGCCAGCAGCTTCGGGACAGGGGTTGAAAAACTGTTTTTT. Its translation: CASSFGTGVEKLFF.

This clonotype was counted ten times or more. The chain has TRBV11-1 and TRBJ2-7, with 7 bases matching TRBD1. The CDR3 is made up of 15 amino acids. With V trimmed by 3 bases and J by 0 bases, 5 bases remained unmatched. Germline CDR1 reads SGHAT; CDR2 reads FQDESV (reference sequence). The CDR3 here is CASSLDRRSSYEQYF. In DNA, the CDR3 is TGTGCCAGCAGCTTGGACAGGAGGAGCTCCTACGAGCAGTACTTC.

This clonotype was seen at least ten times. The CDR3 reads CASSQDRASYEQYF. In DNA, the CDR3 is TGCGCCAGCAGCCAAGATAGGGCCTCATACGAGCAGTACTTC. The chain recombines TRBV4-3 with TRBJ2-7; D ambiguous. Trimming took 0 bases from V and 4 from J, leaving 10 bases between them. Germline loops: CDR1 LGHNA, CDR2 YSLEER. CDR3 length: 14 residues.

This clonotype was seen at least ten times. The chain links TRBV29-1 to TRBJ1-1, with D maybe TRBD1 (5 bases). Germline lookup yields CDR1 SQVTM and CDR2 ANQGSEA. The V end lost 4 bases, the J end lost 8 bases, and 11 bases lay between the germline ends. The CDR3 is 11 amino acids. CDR3 protein: CSVVWGIEAFF. For the CDR3, the DNA is TGCAGCGTTGTTTGGGGGATCGAAGCTTTCTTT.

The gene calls are TRBV19 and TRBJ2-1, with 8 bases fitting TRBD2. This CDR3 is built from 15 residues. Germline trimming cut 4 bases from V and 6 bases from J; bases unmatched to any gene: 8. Germline-derived CDR1 and CDR2 are LNHDA and SQIVND (reference sequence). CDR3 bases: TGTGCCAGTAGTACGGGACTAGGCTCCCTCAATGAGCAGTTCTTC. Encoded protein: CASSTGLGSLNEQFF.

The V call is TRBV21-1, the J call TRBJ2-2. TRBV21-1 is recorded as a pseudogene. This CDR3 has 16 residues. The CDR3 protein is CASSKNYRLTTGEPFF. The CDR3 region has the DNA TGTGCCAGCAGCAAAAATTACAGATTGACGACCGGGGAGCCGTTTTTT.

The chain employs TRBV5-1 and TRBJ2-3, with D perhaps assigned TRBD1 or TRBD2 (5 bases each). Looked up from germline, CDR1 is SGHRS and CDR2 is YFSETQ. The V and J ends lost 3 bases and 4 bases respectively, with 15 bases between them. The CDR3 runs to 15 residues. The CDR3, as DNA: TGCGCCAGCAGCTCCTCCGGGACGGGCGCAGATACGCAGTATTTT. Amino acids: CASSSSGTGADTQYF.

This clonotype was seen at least ten times. This chain uses TRBV20-1 with TRBJ2-7; 9 nucleotides align to TRBD2. J gave up 5 bases and V 6 bases, and 11 bases lay outside the gene matches. Germline values: CDR1 DFQATT, CDR2 SNEGSKA (reference sequence). The CDR3 contains 14 residues. The CDR3 nucleotides are TGCAGTGCAATATTAGCGGGGGCGATGGACGAGCAGTACTTC. The encoded protein is CSAILAGAMDEQYF.

This clonotype came up many times. V gene TRBV9 combines with J gene TRBJ2-7, with a possible D match to TRBD2 (6 bases). Trimming stripped 0 bases from V and 2 bases from J, with 15 bases between. The CDR3 is 16 residues long. Germline V gives CDR1 SGDLS, CDR2 YYNGEE. CDR3 region: CASSVAGSSGTYEQYF. CDR3 DNA sequence: TGTGCCAGCAGCGTAGCTGGTAGTAGCGGAACCTACGAGCAGTACTTC.

The chain carries TRBV5-1 and TRBJ2-1; 8 bases line up with TRBD2. Germline assignment: CDR1 SGHRS and CDR2 YFSETQ. The V gene end was trimmed by 4 bases and the J gene end by 5 bases; junction bases not matched to a gene: 8. The CDR3 spans 15 residues. The CDR3 loop is CASSPESSGHNEQFF. For the CDR3, the DNA is TGCGCCAGCAGCCCCGAGTCTAGCGGGCACAATGAGCAGTTCTTC.

The chain is built from TRBV7-8 and TRBJ2-5; no definite D call. The CDR3 covers 14 residues. The germline V gene encodes CDR1 SGHVS and CDR2 FQNEAQ. Trimming removed 3 bases at V and 1 base at J, with 9 bases between. The CDR3 region has the DNA TGTGCCAGCAGCTTGGGTGGGATCCAAGAGACCCAGTACTTC. Its translation is CASSLGGIQETQYF. The entire variable domain, with the rest obtained from reference TRBV7-8 and TRBJ2-5, is as follows: GAGVSQSPRYKVAKRGQDVALRCDPISGHVSLFWYQQALGQGPEFLTYFQNEAQLDKSGLPSDRFFAERPEGSVSTLKIQRTQQEDSAVYLCASSLGGIQETQYFGPGTRLLVL.

The chain uses TRBV24-1 and TRBJ2-2; TRBD2 matches at 10 bases. Germline CDR1 is KGHDR and CDR2 is SFDVKD. The ends lost 7 bases at V and 4 bases at J; junction bases unmatched: 2. This CDR3 comprises 14 residues. Here the CDR3 reads CATRSGRGTGELFF. CDR3 bases: TGTGCCACCAGAAGCGGGAGGGGCACCGGGGAGCTGTTTTTT.

This clonotype turned up a few times. The chain uses TRBV24-1 and TRBJ2-5; TRBD2 aligns across 9 bases. J lost 9 bases, V lost 3 bases, and 13 bases had no gene match. Germline-derived CDR1 and CDR2 are KGHDR and SFDVKD. CDR3 size: 16 residues. The CDR3 is CATSDDTTSGFRPQYF. CDR3 sequence (DNA): TGTGCCACCAGTGATGATACGACTAGCGGCTTTCGGCCCCAGTACTTC.

The J gene is TRBJ2-2, the V gene TRBV5-5, with 9 bases fitting TRBD2. The CDR3 runs 15 residues. Germline values: CDR1 SGHKS, CDR2 YYEKEE (reference sequence). V was clipped by 0 bases and J by 3 bases; unmatched bases: 0. Here the CDR3 DNA reads TGTGCCAGCAGCTTGGGGACTAGCGACACCGGGGAGCTGTTTTTT. Encoded protein: CASSLGTSDTGELFF.

The J gene is TRBJ2-6, the V gene TRBV9; perhaps TRBD2 as D (6 bases). V lost 4 bases and J 0 bases, leaving 17 bases between the germline ends. The CDR3 is made up of 18 amino acids. CDR1 is SGDLS and CDR2 is YYNGEE in the germline V gene. In DNA form, the CDR3 reads TGTGCCAGCAGCACCTCGACTAGACAATCCTCTGGGGCCAACGTCCTGACTTTC. Translating it yields CASSTSTRQSSGANVLTF. Looking up the rest from reference TRBV9 and TRBJ2-6 gives the full variable domain: DSGVTQTPKHLITATGQRVTLRCSPRSGDLSVYWYQQSLDQGLQFLIQYYNGEERAKGNILERFSAQQFPDLHSELNLSSLELGDSALYFCASSTSTRQSSGANVLTFGAGSRLTVL.

V usage is TRBV7-6 and J usage is TRBJ2-7; D perhaps matches TRBD1 (6 bases). Germline assignment: CDR1 SGHVS and CDR2 FNYEAQ. The CDR3 is 14 residues long. V dropped 4 bases and J dropped 4 bases, with 14 bases sitting between them. CDR3 residues: CASSSRGDTYEQYF. The CDR3 region has the DNA TGTGCCAGCAGCTCCCGAGGGGACACGTACGAGCAGTACTTC.

This clonotype was seen only a few times. The chain combines TRBV6-1 with TRBJ1-2; D remains unclear. This CDR3 region has 12 residues. Germline lookup yields CDR1 MNHNS and CDR2 SASEGT. The V and J ends lost 3 bases and 8 bases respectively, with 10 bases between them. The CDR3, as DNA: TGTGCCAGCAGTGAGGGTGTGTGGGGCTACACCTTC. Translated: CASSEGVWGYTF.

This clonotype has only a few counts. The genes are TRBV4-1 and TRBJ1-2, with D maybe TRBD1 (5 bases). V shed 3 bases and J shed 5 bases, with 13 bases lying between them. The CDR3 covers 14 residues. Germline CDR1 is MGHRA and CDR2 is YSYEKL. The CDR3 loop is CASSQTALPYGYTF. Written as DNA, the CDR3 is TGCGCCAGCAGCCAGACAGCGCTACCATATGGCTACACCTTC.

The chain couples TRBV7-9 to TRBJ1-2, with 7 bases that match TRBD1. Germline lookup yields CDR1 SEHNR and CDR2 FQNEAQ (reference sequence). V trimming: 2 bases; J trimming: 4 bases; junction bases outside the gene matches: 4. This CDR3 comprises 14 residues. The CDR3 coding sequence is TGTGCCAGCAGCTTAAACGACAGGGCCTATGGCTACACCTTC. It is translated as CASSLNDRAYGYTF.